The TCR beta chain under discussion was sequenced for a study of shared clonotypes between healthy human individuals. Notes on the study in general: Unshared clonotypes carried lower generation probabilities than those common to all four donors. A few donors held about 5% of naive CD4 clonotypes in common.

This clone was picked up one time. As yet, its antigen is unknown. The CDR3 totals 13 residues. V was clipped by 6 bases and J by 4 bases; unmatched bases: 3. Germline V CDR1 and CDR2: MNHEY, SVGAGI. Replicate PCRs run on sorted subsets employed roughly 190 ng DNA, roughly 30,000 T cell genomes. TCRdb's table, derived via immunoSEQ multiplex PCR, lists solely in-frame clones and lacks some. The table has fewer than 1 million clones, approximately 96% seen once; the top ten hold 0.2% to 0.25%. CD45RO negativity and positive selection for CCR7 defined naive CD8 cells, a population that excluded terminally differentiated effector memory CD45RA+ cells.

The chain combines TRBV6-5 with TRBJ2-5; 9 nucleotides align to TRBD2. This clonotype originated in a young man in good health. Sequencing was done on a sample of naive CD8+ T cells sorted from blood. CDR3 in amino acids: CASSLAGAETQYF. CDR3 bases: TGTGCCAGCAGCTTAGCGGGAGCAGAGACCCAGTACTTC.